What follows is one T cell receptor (beta chain) and its context. Sequencing was performed with immunoSEQ multiplex PCR; in TCRdb, only in-frame clones are kept and a portion is missing. The top ten hold about 2.3% of the sample, which has around 60,000 clones, 96% seen once. Germline V gives CDR1 MDHEN, CDR2 SYDVKM. The CDR3 consists of 17 residues. Trimming took 6 bases from V and 3 from J; bases not matched to a gene: 8. This entry is derived from a study of T cell changes during pregnancy in multiple sclerosis. This receptor was obtained from a female donor with multiple sclerosis, enrolled in a pregnancy study. The V call is TRBV28, the J call TRBJ2-1, with 13 bases aligning to TRBD2. Sequencing was performed on CD8+ T cells from peripheral blood mononuclear cells, taken after pregnancy. The CDR3 protein is CASSAEGLAGLYNEQFF. The CDR3 nucleotides are TGTGCCAGCAGCGCCGAGGGACTAGCGGGACTCTACAATGAGCAGTTCTTC.